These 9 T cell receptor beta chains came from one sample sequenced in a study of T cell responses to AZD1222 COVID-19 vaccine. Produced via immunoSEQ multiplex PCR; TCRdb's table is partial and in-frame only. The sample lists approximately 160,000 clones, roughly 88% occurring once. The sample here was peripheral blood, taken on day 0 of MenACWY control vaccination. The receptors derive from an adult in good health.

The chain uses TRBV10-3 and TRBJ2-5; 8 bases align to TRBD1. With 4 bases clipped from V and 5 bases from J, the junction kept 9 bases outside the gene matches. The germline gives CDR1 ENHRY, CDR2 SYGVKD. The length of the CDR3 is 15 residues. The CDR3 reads CAISGVGNRGETQYF. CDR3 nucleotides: TGTGCCATCAGTGGGGTCGGGAACAGGGGGGAGACCCAGTACTTC.

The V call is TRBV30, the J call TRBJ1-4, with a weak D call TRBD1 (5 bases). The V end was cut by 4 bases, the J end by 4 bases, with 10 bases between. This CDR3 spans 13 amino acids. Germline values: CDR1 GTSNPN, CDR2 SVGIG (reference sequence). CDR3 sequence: CAWNGGYNEKLFF. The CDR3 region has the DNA TGTGCCTGGAATGGGGGGTATAATGAAAAACTGTTTTTT.

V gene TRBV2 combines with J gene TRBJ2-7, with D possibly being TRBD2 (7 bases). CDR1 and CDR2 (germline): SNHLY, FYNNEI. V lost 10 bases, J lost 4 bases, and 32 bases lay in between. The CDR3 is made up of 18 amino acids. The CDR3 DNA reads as TGTGCCACCCAGGGAAGACAGGCGATCTTACTAGCGCATTACGAGCAGTACTTC. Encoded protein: CATQGRQAILLAHYEQYF.

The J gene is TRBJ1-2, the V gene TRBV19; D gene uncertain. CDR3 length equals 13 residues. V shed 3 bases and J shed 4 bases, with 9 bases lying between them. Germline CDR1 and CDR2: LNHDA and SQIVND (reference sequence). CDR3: CASSIRSLYGYTF. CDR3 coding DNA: TGTGCCAGTAGTATCCGGAGTCTCTATGGCTACACCTTC.

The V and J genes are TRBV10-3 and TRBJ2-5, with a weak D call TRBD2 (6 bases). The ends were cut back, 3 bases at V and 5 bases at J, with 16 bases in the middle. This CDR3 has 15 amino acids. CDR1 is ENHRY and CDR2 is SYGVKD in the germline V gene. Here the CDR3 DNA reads TGTGCCATCAGTGATTCTCCGGGAGCGGTGGAGACCCAGTACTTC. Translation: CAISDSPGAVETQYF.

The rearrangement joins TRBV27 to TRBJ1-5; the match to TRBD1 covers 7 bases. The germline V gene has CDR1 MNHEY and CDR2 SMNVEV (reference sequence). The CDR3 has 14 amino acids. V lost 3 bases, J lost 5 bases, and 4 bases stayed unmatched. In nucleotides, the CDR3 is TGTGCCAGCAGTTTGGGCAGGGGGGATCAGCCCCAGCATTTT. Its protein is CASSLGRGDQPQHF.

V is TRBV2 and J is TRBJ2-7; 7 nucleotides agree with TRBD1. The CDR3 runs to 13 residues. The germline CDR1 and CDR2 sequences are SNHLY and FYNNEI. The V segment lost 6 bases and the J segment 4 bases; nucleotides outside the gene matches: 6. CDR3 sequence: CASSSQGVYEQYF. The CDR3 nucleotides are TGTGCCAGCAGCTCCCAGGGGGTATACGAGCAGTACTTC. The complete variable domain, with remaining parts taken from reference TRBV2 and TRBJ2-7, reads EPEVTQTPSHQVTQMGQEVILRCVPISNHLYFYWYRQILGQKVEFLVSFYNNEISEKSEIFDDQFSVERPDGSNFTLKIRSTKLEDSAMYFCASSSQGVYEQYFGPGTRLTVT.

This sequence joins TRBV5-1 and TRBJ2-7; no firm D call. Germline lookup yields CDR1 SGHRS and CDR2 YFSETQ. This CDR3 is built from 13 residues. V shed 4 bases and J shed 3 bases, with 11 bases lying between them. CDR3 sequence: CASSPPSDYEQYF. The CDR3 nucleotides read TGCGCCAGCAGCCCGCCCTCAGACTACGAGCAGTACTTC.

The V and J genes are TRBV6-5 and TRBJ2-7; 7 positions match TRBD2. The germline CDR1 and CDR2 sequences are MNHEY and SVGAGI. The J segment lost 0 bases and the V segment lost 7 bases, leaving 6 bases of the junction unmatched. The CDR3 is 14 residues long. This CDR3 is CASTGGGSSYEQYF. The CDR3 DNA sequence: TGTGCCAGCACCGGCGGGGGTAGCTCCTACGAGCAGTACTTC.